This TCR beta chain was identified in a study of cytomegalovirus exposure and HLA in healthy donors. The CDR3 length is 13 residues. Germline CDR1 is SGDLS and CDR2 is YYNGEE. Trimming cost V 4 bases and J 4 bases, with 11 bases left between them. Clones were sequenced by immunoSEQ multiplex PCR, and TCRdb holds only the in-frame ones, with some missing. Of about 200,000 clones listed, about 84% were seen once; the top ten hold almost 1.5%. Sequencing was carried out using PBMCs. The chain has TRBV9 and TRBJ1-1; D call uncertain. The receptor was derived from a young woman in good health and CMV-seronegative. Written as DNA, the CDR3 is TGTGCCAGCAGCTTTACCCGGGGCACTGAAGCTTTCTTT. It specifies CASSFTRGTEAFF.